The sequence of this T cell receptor beta chain was determined in a study of control samples from healthy donors and cancer patients. The protocol was immunoSEQ multiplex PCR, while the TCRdb copy is restricted to in-frame clones and leaves out a portion. Altogether approximately 70,000 clones are present, approximately 89% being singletons, with the ten largest covering roughly 5.5%. The CDR3 is 18 residues long. V lost 0 bases and J lost 0, with 16 bases in between. Germline CDR1 is LGHNT and CDR2 is FRNRAP. The material sequenced was PBMCs. The chain employs TRBV12-5 and TRBJ2-3; D is unclear. The sequence was obtained from a man between 60 and 75 years old with colorectal cancer. The DNA for the CDR3 is TGTGCTAGTGGTTTGGTCAAGGACGGAAGACCTAGCACAGATACGCAGTATTTT. Translation gives CASGLVKDGRPSTDTQYF.